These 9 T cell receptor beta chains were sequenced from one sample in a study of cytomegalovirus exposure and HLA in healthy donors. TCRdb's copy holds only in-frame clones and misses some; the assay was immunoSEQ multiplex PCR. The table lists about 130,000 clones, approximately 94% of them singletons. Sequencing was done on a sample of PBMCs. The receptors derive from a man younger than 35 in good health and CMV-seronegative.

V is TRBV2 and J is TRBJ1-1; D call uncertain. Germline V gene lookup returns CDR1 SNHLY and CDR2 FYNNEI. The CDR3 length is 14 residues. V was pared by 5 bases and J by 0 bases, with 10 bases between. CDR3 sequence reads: CASSLAGLNTEAFF. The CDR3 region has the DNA TGTGCCAGCAGTTTGGCGGGCCTGAACACTGAAGCTTTCTTT. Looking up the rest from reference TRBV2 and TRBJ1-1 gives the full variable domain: EPEVTQTPSHQVTQMGQEVILRCVPISNHLYFYWYRQILGQKVEFLVSFYNNEISEKSEIFDDQFSVERPDGSNFTLKIRSTKLEDSAMYFCASSLAGLNTEAFFGQGTRLTVV.

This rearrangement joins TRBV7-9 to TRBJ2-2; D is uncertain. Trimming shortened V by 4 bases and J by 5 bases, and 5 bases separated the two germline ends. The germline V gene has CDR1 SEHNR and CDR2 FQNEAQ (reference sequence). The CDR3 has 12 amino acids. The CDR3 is CASSSTTGELFF. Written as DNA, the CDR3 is TGTGCCAGCAGCTCCACAACCGGGGAGCTGTTTTTT. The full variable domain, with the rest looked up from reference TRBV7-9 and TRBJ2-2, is DTGVSQNPRHKITKRGQNVTFRCDPISEHNRLYWYRQTLGQGPEFLTYFQNEAQLEKSRLLSDRFSAERPKGSFSTLEIQRTEQGDSAMYLCASSSTTGELFFGEGSRLTVL.

CDR3 sequence reads: CASSPPGTGPYEQYF. In nucleotides, the CDR3 is TGTGCCAGCTCACCCCCAGGAACAGGGCCCTACGAGCAGTACTTC. J is TRBJ2-7 and V is TRBV18, with D possibly being TRBD1 (6 bases). CDR3 size: 15 residues. Looked up from germline, CDR1 is KGHSH and CDR2 is LQKENI. Trimming took 3 bases from V and 2 from J, leaving 14 bases between them.

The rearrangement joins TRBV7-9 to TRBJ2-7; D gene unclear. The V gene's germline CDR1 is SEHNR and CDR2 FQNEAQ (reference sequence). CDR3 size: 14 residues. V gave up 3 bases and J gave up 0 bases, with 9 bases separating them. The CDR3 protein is CASSFGASSYEQYF. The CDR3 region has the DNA TGTGCCAGCAGCTTCGGAGCCAGCTCCTACGAGCAGTACTTC.

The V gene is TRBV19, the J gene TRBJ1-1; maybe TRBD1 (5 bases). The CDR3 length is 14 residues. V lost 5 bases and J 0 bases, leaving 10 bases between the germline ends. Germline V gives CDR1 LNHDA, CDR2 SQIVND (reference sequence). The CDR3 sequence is CASSLRAMNTEAFF. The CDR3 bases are TGTGCCAGTAGTCTCAGGGCGATGAACACTGAAGCTTTCTTT.

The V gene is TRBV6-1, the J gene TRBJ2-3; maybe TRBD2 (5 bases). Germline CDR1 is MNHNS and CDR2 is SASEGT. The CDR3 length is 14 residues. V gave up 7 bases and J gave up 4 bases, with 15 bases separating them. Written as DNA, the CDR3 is TGTGCCAGCAAAGAGGGAGTTTCACCAGATACGCAGTATTTT. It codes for CASKEGVSPDTQYF.

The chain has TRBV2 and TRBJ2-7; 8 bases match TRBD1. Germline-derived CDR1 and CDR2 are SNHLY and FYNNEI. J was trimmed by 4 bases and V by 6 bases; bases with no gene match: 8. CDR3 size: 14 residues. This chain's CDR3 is CASRQGAPSYEQYF. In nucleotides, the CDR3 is TGTGCCAGCAGGCAGGGGGCACCCTCTTACGAGCAGTACTTC.

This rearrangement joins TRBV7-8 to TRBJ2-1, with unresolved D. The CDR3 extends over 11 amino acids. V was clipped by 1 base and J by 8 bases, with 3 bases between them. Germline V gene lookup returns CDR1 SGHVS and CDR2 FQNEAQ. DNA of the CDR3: TGTGCCAGCAGCTTAGTAGATGAGCAGTTCTTC. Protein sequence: CASSLVDEQFF.

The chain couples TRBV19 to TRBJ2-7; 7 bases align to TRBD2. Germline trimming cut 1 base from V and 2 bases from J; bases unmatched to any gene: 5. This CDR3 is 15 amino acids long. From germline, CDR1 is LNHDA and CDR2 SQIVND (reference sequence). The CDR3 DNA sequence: TGTGCCAGTAGTATAGGGGCTAGCGGACCCTACGAGCAGTACTTC. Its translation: CASSIGASGPYEQYF.